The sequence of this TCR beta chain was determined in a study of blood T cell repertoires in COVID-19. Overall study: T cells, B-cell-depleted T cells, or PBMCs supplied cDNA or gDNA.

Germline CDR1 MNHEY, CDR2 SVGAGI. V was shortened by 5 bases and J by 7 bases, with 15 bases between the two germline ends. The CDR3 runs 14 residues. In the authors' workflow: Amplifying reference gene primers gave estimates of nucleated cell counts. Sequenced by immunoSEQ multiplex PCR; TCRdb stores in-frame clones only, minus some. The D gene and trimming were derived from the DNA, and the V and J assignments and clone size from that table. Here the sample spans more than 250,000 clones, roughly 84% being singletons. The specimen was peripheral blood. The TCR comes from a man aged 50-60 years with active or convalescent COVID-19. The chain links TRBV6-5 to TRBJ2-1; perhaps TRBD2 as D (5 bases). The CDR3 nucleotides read TGTGCCAGCAGTCCGGATTTACCGGGGAATGAGCAGTTCTTC. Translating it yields CASSPDLPGNEQFF.